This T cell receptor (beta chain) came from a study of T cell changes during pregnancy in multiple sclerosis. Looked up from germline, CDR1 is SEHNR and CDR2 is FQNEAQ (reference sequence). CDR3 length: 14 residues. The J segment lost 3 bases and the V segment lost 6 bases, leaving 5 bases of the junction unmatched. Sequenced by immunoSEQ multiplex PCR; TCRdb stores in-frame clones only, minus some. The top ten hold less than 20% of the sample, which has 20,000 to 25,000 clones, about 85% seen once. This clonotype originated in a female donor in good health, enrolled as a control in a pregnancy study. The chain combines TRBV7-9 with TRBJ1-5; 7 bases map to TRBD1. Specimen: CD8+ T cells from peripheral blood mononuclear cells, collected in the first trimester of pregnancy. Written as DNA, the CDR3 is TGTGCCAGCAGTCCTGGACAGGACAATCAGCCCCAGCATTTT. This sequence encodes CASSPGQDNQPQHF.